The T cell receptor beta chain described here comes from a study of cytomegalovirus exposure and HLA in healthy donors. Across the study: Genotyping showed around 80% of roughly 400 donors falling in the Caucasian-associated ancestry cluster.

Germline loops: CDR1 SGHTA, CDR2 FQGTGA. The CDR3 extends over 16 amino acids. V lost 2 bases and J lost 1; bases outside the gene matches: 6. Study-wide results and limits: Rarity marked most TCR sequences, yet some public TCRs occurred in many donors.

About this clone itself: The antigen is unknown.

PCR involved 60 Vbeta and 13 Jbeta primers. Measured with immunoSEQ multiplex PCR; TCRdb has only the in-frame clones, and not every one. The sample carries about 160,000 clones, 80% to 90% recorded once. The specimen sequenced was PBMCs. This sequence joins TRBV7-3 and TRBJ1-2; 8 bases agree with TRBD1. This receptor was obtained from a woman in her twenties or thirties in good health and CMV-seropositive. The DNA for the CDR3 is TGTGCCAGCAGCTTATCAGGGGGCGCGGGTAACTATGGCTACACCTTC. Translation gives CASSLSGGAGNYGYTF.